Below are 30 T cell receptor beta chains sequenced from a single sample in a study of low-dose radiotherapy and immunotherapy resistance in tumors. Time point specified: after trial treatment. Treatment indicated: LDRT plus nivolumab, ipilimumab, low-dose cyclophosphamide and aspirin (RACIN trial). Covering alpha and beta chains, TRAV- and TRBV-specific primers were used for the first-strand cDNA. Amplification, which lasted roughly 20 PCR cycles, used a constant-region primer and V-primer adapter to amplify TCRs. TCRdb re-called the reads through MiXCR, storing one row per CDR3 protein. The sample holds approximately 100,000 distinct CDR3 sequences, roughly 20% seen once. The starting material was PBMCs, obtained after low-dose radiotherapy plus immunotherapy. These receptors originate from a male donor with prostate cancer.

This clonotype was found many times. The rearrangement uses TRBV7-9 and TRBJ1-5; no clear D. The CDR3 runs to 14 residues. Germline V gives CDR1 SEHNR, CDR2 FQNEAQ (reference sequence). Trimming shortened V by 5 bases and J by 0 bases, and 8 bases separated the two germline ends. The CDR3 sequence: CASSPGRSNQPQHF. CDR3 nucleotide sequence: TGTGCCAGCAGCCCCGGTCGTAGCAATCAGCCCCAGCATTTT.

This clonotype was seen many times. This chain uses TRBV4-2 with TRBJ2-5; tentatively, D is TRBD2 (6 bases). Trimming cost V 1 base and J 4 bases, with 10 bases left between them. CDR1 LGHNA and CDR2 YNFKEQ come from the germline V gene. The CDR3 is 14 residues long. This CDR3 is CASSQASVRETQYF. The CDR3 DNA follows: TGTGCCAGCAGCCAAGCTAGCGTCAGAGAGACCCAGTACTTC.

The sample holds many counts of this clonotype. The CDR3 region has the DNA TGCAGCCCATCACAGGGCTACGAGCAGTACTTC. Translated: CSPSQGYEQYF. V usage is TRBV29-1 and J usage is TRBJ2-7, with a weak D call TRBD1 (6 bases). Between the trimmed V and J ends, which lost 8 bases and 3 bases, there was a span of 11 bases. This CDR3 has 11 amino acids. Germline V gene sequence: CDR1 SQVTM, CDR2 ANQGSEA.

This clonotype was counted at least ten times. This chain uses TRBV29-1 with TRBJ1-2; D perhaps matches TRBD1 (5 bases). CDR1 is SQVTM and CDR2 is ANQGSEA in the germline V gene. V lost 0 bases, J lost 7 bases, and 15 bases lay in between. This CDR3 spans 14 amino acids. CDR3 nucleotides: TGCAGCGTTGAAGATCCTGAGGGGTACGGTGGCTACACCTTC. Its protein is CSVEDPEGYGGYTF. Drawing the rest from reference TRBV29-1 and TRBJ1-2, the complete variable domain is SAVISQKPSRDICQRGTSLTIQCQVDSQVTMMFWYRQQPGQSLTLIATANQGSEATYESGFVIDKFPISRPNLTFSTLTVSNMSPEDSSIYLCSVEDPEGYGGYTFGSGTRLTVV.

V is TRBV5-8 and J is TRBJ2-5; D call uncertain. Germline values: CDR1 SGHTS, CDR2 YDEGEE. Trimming cost V 3 bases and J 4 bases, with 7 bases left between them. The CDR3 sequence is 12 residues long. The CDR3 loop is CASSSYSETQYF. Written as DNA, the CDR3 is TGTGCCAGCAGCTCATATTCAGAGACCCAGTACTTC.

This rearrangement joins TRBV20-1 to TRBJ2-5; a weak D match, TRBD1 (5 bases). The CDR3 runs 12 residues. The germline V gene encodes CDR1 DFQATT and CDR2 SNEGSKA (reference sequence). The germline V and J ends were trimmed by 5 bases and 5 bases, with 12 bases remaining between them. In DNA, the CDR3 is TGCAGTGCTTTAGGGGATTGGGAGACCCAGTACTTC. Protein sequence: CSALGDWETQYF.

This clonotype appeared many times. The chain employs TRBV12-3 or TRBV12-4 and TRBJ2-5, with D possibly matching TRBD1 (6 bases). CDR3 length: 13 amino acids. Between the trimmed V and J ends, which lost 5 bases and 3 bases, there was a span of 10 bases. The DNA for the CDR3 is TGTGCCAGCAGTGTCGGGACAAAAGAGACCCAGTACTTC. Its protein is CASSVGTKETQYF.

This clonotype came up many times. The chain carries TRBV20-1 and TRBJ2-1, with D perhaps being TRBD1 or TRBD2 (7 bases each). In germline, CDR1 is DFQATT, CDR2 SNEGSKA (reference sequence). The V and J ends lost 6 bases and 3 bases respectively, with 15 bases between them. The CDR3 consists of 14 residues. CDR3 sequence: CSASTGTIYNEQFF. For the CDR3, the DNA is TGCAGTGCCTCGACAGGGACTATCTACAATGAGCAGTTCTTC.

Ten or more counts support this clonotype. J is TRBJ1-1 and V is TRBV11-2; D ambiguous. Germline CDR1 SGHAT, CDR2 FQNNGV. V gave up 1 base and J gave up 10 bases, with 7 bases separating them. The length of the CDR3 is 11 residues. The CDR3 DNA is TGTGCCAGCAGCTTAGGGTCCATAGCTTTCTTT. Amino acids: CASSLGSIAFF.

This clonotype was detected many times. The chain carries TRBV14 and TRBJ1-4; TRBD1 is a possible D gene (5 bases). Trimming removed 3 bases at V and 4 bases at J, with 15 bases between. The CDR3 has 16 residues. Per the germline V gene, CDR1 is SGHDN and CDR2 is FVKESK. CDR3 in amino acids: CASSQKTGTLNEKLFF. CDR3 nucleotide sequence: TGTGCCAGCAGCCAGAAAACCGGGACCCTTAATGAAAAACTGTTTTTT.

The chain carries TRBV11-2 and TRBJ1-1; D unresolved. The CDR3 is made up of 13 amino acids. V lost 2 bases to trimming and J lost 8 bases, with 12 bases between them. Germline V gene lookup returns CDR1 SGHAT and CDR2 FQNNGV. CDR3 loop: CASSLYQLSEAFF. In DNA, the CDR3 is TGTGCCAGCAGCTTATACCAGCTATCCGAAGCTTTCTTT.

This clonotype was found many times. CDR3 nucleotides: TGTGCCAGTCGAAAAGGGGGACAGGGAGGTCTAGATGAGCAGTTCTTC. It translates to CASRKGGQGGLDEQFF. The genes are TRBV19 and TRBJ2-1, with TRBD1 matching 9 bases. In germline, CDR1 is LNHDA, CDR2 SQIVND (reference sequence). The CDR3 spans 16 residues. J lost 8 bases, V lost 8 bases, and 16 bases had no gene match.

About this clonotype: A far larger clone is only one base removed, so a read error is likely. J is TRBJ1-2 and V is TRBV6-8, with D possibly matching TRBD1 (5 bases). This CDR3 spans 14 amino acids. Germline V gene lookup returns CDR1 MNHGY and CDR2 SAAAGT. CDR3 amino acids: CASRASGADYGHTF. The CDR3 DNA follows: TGTGCCAGCAGGGCCTCCGGGGCTGACTATGGCCACACCTTC.

In the case of this clonotype: It is likely a read error: a sequence one base away is far more abundant. The V gene is TRBV15, the J gene TRBJ2-1, with D perhaps matching TRBD1 (5 bases). The V gene's germline CDR1 is LNHNV and CDR2 YYDKDF (reference sequence). Trimming pared 4 bases from V and 13 bases from J, leaving 17 bases between. The CDR3 is made up of 13 amino acids. CDR3: CATSKGRQKTQFF. CDR3 DNA: TGTGCCACCAGCAAGGGGCGGCAGAAGACCCAGTTCTTC.

The chain links TRBV30 to TRBJ1-2; TRBD1 matches at 7 bases. Germline CDR1 GTSNPN, CDR2 SVGIG (reference sequence). The CDR3 is made up of 13 amino acids. Unmatched junction bases numbered 4, after V lost 0 bases and J lost 6 bases. The CDR3, as DNA: TGTGCCTGGAGTGTAAACAGGGGTAATGGCTACACCTTC. Translating gives CAWSVNRGNGYTF.

This clonotype was detected ten times or more. The chain is built from TRBV6-6 and TRBJ1-1; 7 nucleotides align to TRBD1. Germline V lookup: CDR1 MNHNY, CDR2 SVGAGI (reference sequence). The CDR3 totals 15 residues. The junction had 13 bases not matched to a gene; V was cut back by 8 bases and J by 4 bases. The CDR3 region has the DNA TGTGCCAGCTGGAGAGGACAGGAGTTATTCACTGAAGCTTTCTTT. Translating it yields CASWRGQELFTEAFF.

The table lists this clonotype with many counts. The rearrangement links TRBV10-3 to TRBJ2-7; possibly TRBD1 or TRBD2 for D (6 bases each). The CDR3 length is 14 residues. Per germline, CDR1 ENHRY and CDR2 SYGVKD. V shed 3 bases and J shed 5 bases, with 14 bases lying between them. The CDR3 sequence is CAISERGGPDEQYF. The CDR3 bases are TGTGCCATCAGTGAACGAGGGGGGCCAGACGAGCAGTACTTC.

This clonotype was found many times. The J gene is TRBJ2-7, the V gene TRBV6-1, with TRBD2 as a possible D gene (5 bases). This CDR3 has 11 amino acids. Germline CDR1 is MNHNS and CDR2 is SASEGT. Trimming removed 5 bases at V and 6 bases at J, with 8 bases between. The CDR3: CASSQRAEQYF. CDR3 sequence (DNA): TGTGCCAGCAGTCAGAGGGCCGAGCAGTACTTC.

This clonotype has a count of ten or more. The genes are TRBV7-9 and TRBJ2-3; D tentatively fits TRBD1 or TRBD2 (5 bases each). CDR1 is SEHNR, CDR2 FQNEAQ, per germline (reference sequence). Trimming removed 4 bases from V and 7 bases from J, with 18 bases in between. CDR3 length: 15 amino acids. The CDR3 loop is CASSSPGPRTHTQYF. The CDR3 DNA follows: TGTGCCAGCAGCTCTCCGGGACCCCGCACCCATACGCAGTATTTT.

This clonotype was recorded many times. The gene calls are TRBV13 and TRBJ2-7, with no clear D. CDR1 is PRHDT and CDR2 is FYEKMQ in the germline V gene (reference sequence). The CDR3 totals 12 residues. V lost 5 bases, J lost 7 bases, and 12 bases lay in between. The CDR3 DNA sequence: TGTGCCAGCAGCCCCCTCTCCAGGGAGCAGTACTTC. As protein: CASSPLSREQYF.

In its sample, this clonotype was seen many times. The chain couples TRBV3-1 to TRBJ2-4, with 8 bases identical to TRBD2. This CDR3 is 14 amino acids long. Trimming at V came to 2 bases and at J to 15 bases, leaving 12 bases not matched to a gene. The germline V gene encodes CDR1 LGHDT and CDR2 YNNKEL (reference sequence). CDR3 nucleotide sequence: TGTGCCAGCAGCCAATCCCGGGGGGGCGCATATTTGTACTTC. Translating gives CASSQSRGGAYLYF.

At least ten counts were recorded for this clonotype. The chain is built from TRBV2 and TRBJ2-7; D ambiguous. The germline V gene encodes CDR1 SNHLY and CDR2 FYNNEI. The CDR3 contains 10 residues. V lost 5 bases, J lost 3 bases, and 2 bases lay in between. The CDR3 spells CASSLYEQYF. CDR3 nucleotides: TGTGCCAGCAGTCTCTACGAGCAGTACTTC.

This clonotype was counted at least ten times. CDR3 sequence reads: CSVGGFGGGNEQFF. CDR3 bases: TGCAGCGTTGGGGGCTTTGGCGGGGGAAATGAGCAGTTCTTC. The V gene is TRBV29-1, the J gene TRBJ2-1; 7 nucleotides line up with TRBD2. The CDR3 extends over 14 amino acids. Germline V gene lookup returns CDR1 SQVTM and CDR2 ANQGSEA. Trimming at V came to 4 bases and at J to 7 bases, leaving 10 bases not matched to a gene.

The chain recombines TRBV11-2 with TRBJ2-5; TRBD2 matches 8 bases. The CDR3 length is 15 residues. Germline V gene sequence: CDR1 SGHAT, CDR2 FQNNGV. V dropped 1 base and J dropped 5; count of bases not matched to a gene: 6. CDR3 protein: CASSLGRGGLETQYF. The DNA for the CDR3 is TGTGCCAGCAGCTTAGGACGGGGGGGCCTTGAGACCCAGTACTTC.

The gene calls are TRBV2 and TRBJ2-3; TRBD1 agrees at 7 bases. The ends lost 3 bases at V and 4 bases at J; junction bases unmatched: 7. Germline CDR1 reads SNHLY; CDR2 reads FYNNEI. The CDR3 runs 15 residues. The CDR3 nucleotides are TGTGCCAGCAGTGAGCACAGGGGTTCGGCAGATACGCAGTATTTT. Its protein product is CASSEHRGSADTQYF. Filled out from reference TRBV2 and TRBJ2-3, the complete variable domain reads EPEVTQTPSHQVTQMGQEVILRCVPISNHLYFYWYRQILGQKVEFLVSFYNNEISEKSEIFDDQFSVERPDGSNFTLKIRSTKLEDSAMYFCASSEHRGSADTQYFGPGTRLTVL.

This clonotype rates as medium-sized. The genes are TRBV19 and TRBJ1-2; weak D call: TRBD1 (6 bases). The CDR3 is 12 amino acids. Trimming took 6 bases from V and 8 from J, leaving 13 bases between them. The germline CDR1 and CDR2 sequences are LNHDA and SQIVND (reference sequence). The CDR3 protein is CASRFRGEGYTF. The CDR3, as DNA: TGTGCCAGTAGATTCAGGGGTGAAGGCTACACCTTC.

This clonotype was seen more than once but under ten times. DNA of the CDR3: TGTGCCAGCAGTTATCCCATCGATCGCTCGGGTTCGAGTGGCTACACCTTC. Amino acids: CASSYPIDRSGSSGYTF. J is TRBJ1-2 and V is TRBV6-2 or TRBV6-3; D is undetermined. Trimming stripped 3 bases from V and 7 bases from J, with 24 bases between. Germline V CDR1 and CDR2: MNHEY, SVGEGT. The CDR3 covers 17 residues.

This clonotype came up many times. The rearrangement uses TRBV18 and TRBJ2-3; 10 bases match TRBD1. Germline V gene sequence: CDR1 KGHSH, CDR2 LQKENI. The V gene end was trimmed by 3 bases and the J gene end by 5 bases; junction bases not matched to a gene: 8. The CDR3 loop spans 16 amino acids. CDR3 sequence reads: CASSPSSTGGVDTQYF. The CDR3 nucleotides read TGTGCCAGCTCACCTTCATCGACAGGGGGCGTAGATACGCAGTATTTT. Together with reference TRBV18 and TRBJ2-3, the CDR3 gives the full variable domain: NAGVMQNPRHLVRRRGQEARLRCSPMKGHSHVYWYRQLPEEGLKFMVYLQKENIIDESGMPKERFSAEFPKEGPSILRIQQVVRGDSAAYFCASSPSSTGGVDTQYFGPGTRLTVL.

The rearrangement uses TRBV27 and TRBJ2-7; the match to TRBD1 covers 8 bases. V dropped 4 bases and J dropped 0; count of bases not matched to a gene: 17. Germline V gene lookup returns CDR1 MNHEY and CDR2 SMNVEV (reference sequence). The length of the CDR3 is 19 residues. The CDR3 sequence is CASSSQTGTGMTFSYEQYF. For the CDR3, the DNA is TGTGCCAGCAGTTCACAGACCGGGACAGGAATGACCTTCTCCTACGAGCAGTACTTC.

This clonotype has more than one count but fewer than ten. This chain connects TRBV12-3 or TRBV12-4 to TRBJ2-5; 10 bases line up with TRBD1. The J segment lost 3 bases and the V segment lost 3 bases, leaving 4 bases of the junction unmatched. The CDR3 has 15 residues. CDR3 sequence reads: CASSFYGQGEETQYF. CDR3 sequence (DNA): TGTGCCAGCAGTTTCTATGGACAGGGGGAAGAGACCCAGTACTTC.